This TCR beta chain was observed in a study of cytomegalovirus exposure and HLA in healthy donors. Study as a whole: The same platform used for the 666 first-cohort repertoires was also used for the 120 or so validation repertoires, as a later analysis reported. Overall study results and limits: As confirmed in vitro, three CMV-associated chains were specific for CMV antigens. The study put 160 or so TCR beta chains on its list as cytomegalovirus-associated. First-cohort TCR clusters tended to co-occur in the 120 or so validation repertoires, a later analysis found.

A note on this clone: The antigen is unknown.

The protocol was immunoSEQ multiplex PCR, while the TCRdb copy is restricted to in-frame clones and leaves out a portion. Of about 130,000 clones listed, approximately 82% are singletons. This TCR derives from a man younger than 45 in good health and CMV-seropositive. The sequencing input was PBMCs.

The CDR3 reads CASSDRLNQPQHF. The CDR3 DNA sequence: TGTGCCAGCAGTGACAGGTTAAATCAGCCCCAGCATTTT. The chain combines TRBV6-1 with TRBJ1-5; D gene ambiguous. Germline CDR1 is MNHNS and CDR2 is SASEGT. The CDR3 extends over 13 amino acids. V lost 3 bases to trimming and J lost 4 bases, with 7 bases between them.